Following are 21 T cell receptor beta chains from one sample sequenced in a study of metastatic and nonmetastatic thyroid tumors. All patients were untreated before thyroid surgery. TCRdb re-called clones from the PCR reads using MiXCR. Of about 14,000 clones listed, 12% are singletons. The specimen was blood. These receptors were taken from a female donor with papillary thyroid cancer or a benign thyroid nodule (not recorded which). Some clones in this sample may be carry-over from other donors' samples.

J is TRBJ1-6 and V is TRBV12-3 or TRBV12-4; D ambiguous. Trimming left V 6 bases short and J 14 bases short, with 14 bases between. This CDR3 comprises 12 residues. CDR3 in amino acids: CASRGSGRSLHF. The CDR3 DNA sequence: TGTGCCAGCAGGGGATCGGGTAGGTCCCTCCACTTT.

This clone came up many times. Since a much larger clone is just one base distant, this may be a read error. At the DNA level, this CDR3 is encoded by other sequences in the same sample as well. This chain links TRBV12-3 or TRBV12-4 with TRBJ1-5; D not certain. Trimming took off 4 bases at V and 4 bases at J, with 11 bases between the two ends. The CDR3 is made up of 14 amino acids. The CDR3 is CASSSVPANQPQHF. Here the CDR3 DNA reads TGTGCCAGCAGTTCTGTACCTGCTAATCAGCCCCAGCATTTT.

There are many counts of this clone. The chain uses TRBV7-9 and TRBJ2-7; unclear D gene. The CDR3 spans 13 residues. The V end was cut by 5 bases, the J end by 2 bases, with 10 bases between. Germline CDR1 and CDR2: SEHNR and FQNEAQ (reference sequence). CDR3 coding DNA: TGTGCCAGCAGCCCTACTGATCCCTACGAGCAGTACTTC. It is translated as CASSPTDPYEQYF.

The CDR3 loop reads CSAVGQLTYEQYF. As DNA, the CDR3 is TGCAGTGCTGTGGGACAGCTAACCTACGAGCAGTACTTC. The chain combines TRBV20-1 with TRBJ2-7, with TRBD1 matching 7 bases. J was trimmed by 2 bases and V by 5 bases; bases with no gene match: 6. The CDR3 is 13 amino acids. The germline V gene has CDR1 DFQATT and CDR2 SNEGSKA (reference sequence).

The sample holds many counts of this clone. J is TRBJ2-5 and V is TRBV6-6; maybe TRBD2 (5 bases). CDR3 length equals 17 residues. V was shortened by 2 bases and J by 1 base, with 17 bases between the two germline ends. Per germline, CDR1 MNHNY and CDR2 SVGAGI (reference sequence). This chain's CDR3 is CASSYGRSSAGQETQYF. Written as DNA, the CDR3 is TGTGCCAGCAGTTACGGCCGGTCGTCCGCGGGCCAAGAGACCCAGTACTTC.

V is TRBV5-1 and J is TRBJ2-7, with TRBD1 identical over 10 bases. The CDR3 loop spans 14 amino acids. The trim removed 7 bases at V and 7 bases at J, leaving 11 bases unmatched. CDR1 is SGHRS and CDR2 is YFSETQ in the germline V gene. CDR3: CASGRDRGLGEQYF. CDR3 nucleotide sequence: TGCGCCAGCGGCCGGGACAGGGGTTTGGGGGAGCAGTACTTC.

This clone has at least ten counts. The chain's CDR3 is CASSLPGPSDEQFF. CDR3 nucleotide sequence: TGCGCCAGCAGCTTACCGGGACCAAGCGATGAGCAGTTCTTC. This rearrangement joins TRBV5-1 to TRBJ2-1; possibly TRBD1 or TRBD2 for D (5 bases each). Trimming removed 2 bases at V and 8 bases at J, with 14 bases between. The CDR3 extends over 14 amino acids. Germline V gene data show CDR1 as SGHRS and CDR2 as YFSETQ.

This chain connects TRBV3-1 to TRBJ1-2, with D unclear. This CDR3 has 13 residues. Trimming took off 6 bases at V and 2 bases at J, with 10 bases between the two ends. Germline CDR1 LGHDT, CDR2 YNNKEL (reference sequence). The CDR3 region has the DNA TGTGCCAGCAGAGCAGCAGGCAACTATGGCTACACCTTC. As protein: CASRAAGNYGYTF.

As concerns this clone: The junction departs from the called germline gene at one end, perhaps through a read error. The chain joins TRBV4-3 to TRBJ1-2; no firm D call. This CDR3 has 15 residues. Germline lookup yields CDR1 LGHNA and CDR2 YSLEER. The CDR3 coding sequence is TGCGCCAGCTGCCAAGATCTGGACGGTGTTATTGGCTACACCTTC. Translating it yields CASCQDLDGVIGYTF.

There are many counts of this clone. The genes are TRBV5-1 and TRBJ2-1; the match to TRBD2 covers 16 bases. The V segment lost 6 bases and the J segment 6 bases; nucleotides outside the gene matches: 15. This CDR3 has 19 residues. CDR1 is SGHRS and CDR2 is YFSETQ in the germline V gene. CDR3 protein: CASNTGLAGGSIGGNEQFF. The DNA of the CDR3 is TGCGCCAGCAACACGGGACTAGCGGGAGGGAGTATCGGTGGCAATGAGCAGTTCTTC. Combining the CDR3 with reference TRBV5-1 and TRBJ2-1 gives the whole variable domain KAGVTQTPRYLIKTRGQQVTLSCSPISGHRSVSWYQQTPGQGLQFLFEYFSETQRNKGNFPGRFSGRQFSNSRSEMNVSTLELGDSALYLCASNTGLAGGSIGGNEQFFGPGTRLTVL.

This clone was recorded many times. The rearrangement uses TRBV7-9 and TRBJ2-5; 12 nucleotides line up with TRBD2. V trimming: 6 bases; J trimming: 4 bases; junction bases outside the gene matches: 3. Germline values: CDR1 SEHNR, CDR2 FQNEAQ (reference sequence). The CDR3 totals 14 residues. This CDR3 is CASSPTSGRETQYF. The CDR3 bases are TGTGCCAGCAGTCCGACTAGCGGGAGAGAGACCCAGTACTTC.

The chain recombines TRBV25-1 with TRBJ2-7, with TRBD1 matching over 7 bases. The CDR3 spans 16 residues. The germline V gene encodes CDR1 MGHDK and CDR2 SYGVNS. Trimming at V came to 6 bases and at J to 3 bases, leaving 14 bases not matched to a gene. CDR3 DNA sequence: TGTGCCAGCAGCACCACCCTTAGACAGGGCGGCTACGAGCAGTACTTC. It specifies CASSTTLRQGGYEQYF.

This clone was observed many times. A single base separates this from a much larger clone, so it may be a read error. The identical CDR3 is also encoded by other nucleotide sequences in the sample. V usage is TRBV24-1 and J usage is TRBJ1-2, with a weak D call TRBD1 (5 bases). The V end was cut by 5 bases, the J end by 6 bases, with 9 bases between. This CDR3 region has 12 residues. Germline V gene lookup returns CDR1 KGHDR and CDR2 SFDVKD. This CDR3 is CATSGGRDGYTF. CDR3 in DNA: TGTGCCACCAGTGGGGGGAGGGATGGCTACACCTTC.

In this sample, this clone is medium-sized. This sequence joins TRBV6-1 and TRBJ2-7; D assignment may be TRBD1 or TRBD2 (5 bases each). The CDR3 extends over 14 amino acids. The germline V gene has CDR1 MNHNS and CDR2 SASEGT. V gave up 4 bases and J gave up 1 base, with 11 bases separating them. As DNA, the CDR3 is TGTGCCAGCAGTGGGGGGACGCTTTCCTACGAGCAGTACTTC. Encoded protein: CASSGGTLSYEQYF.

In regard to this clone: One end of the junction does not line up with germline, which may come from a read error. The CDR3 DNA reads as TGTGCCGGCAGTAGTTTAGTGGTACGAGATCAGTACTTC. Translated: CAGSSLVVRDQYF. The chain employs TRBV12-3 or TRBV12-4 and TRBJ2-7; unclear D gene. The CDR3 totals 13 residues.

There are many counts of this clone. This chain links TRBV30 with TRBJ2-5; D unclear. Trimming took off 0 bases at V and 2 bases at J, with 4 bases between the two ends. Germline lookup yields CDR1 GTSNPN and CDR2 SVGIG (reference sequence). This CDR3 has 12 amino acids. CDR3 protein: CAWSVRQETQYF. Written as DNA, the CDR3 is TGTGCCTGGAGTGTACGTCAAGAGACCCAGTACTTC.

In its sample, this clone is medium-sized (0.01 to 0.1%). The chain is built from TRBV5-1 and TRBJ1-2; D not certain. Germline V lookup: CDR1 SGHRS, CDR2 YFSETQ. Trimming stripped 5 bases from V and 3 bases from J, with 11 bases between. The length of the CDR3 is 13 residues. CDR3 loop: CASSLGNDYGYTF. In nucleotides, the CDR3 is TGCGCCAGCAGTCTTGGCAACGACTATGGCTACACCTTC.

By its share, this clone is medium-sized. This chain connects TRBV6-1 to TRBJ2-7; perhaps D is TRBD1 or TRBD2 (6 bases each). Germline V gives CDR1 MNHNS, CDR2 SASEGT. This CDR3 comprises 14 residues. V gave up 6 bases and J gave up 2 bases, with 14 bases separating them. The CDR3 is CASRKARGAYEQYF. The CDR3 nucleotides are TGTGCCAGCAGGAAAGCTAGGGGGGCCTACGAGCAGTACTTC.

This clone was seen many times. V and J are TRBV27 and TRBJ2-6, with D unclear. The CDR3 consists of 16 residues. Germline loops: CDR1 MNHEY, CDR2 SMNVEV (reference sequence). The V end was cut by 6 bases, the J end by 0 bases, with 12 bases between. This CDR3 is CASSLILRSGANVLTF. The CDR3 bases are TGTGCCAGCAGCCTTATCCTTCGCTCTGGGGCCAACGTCCTGACTTTC.

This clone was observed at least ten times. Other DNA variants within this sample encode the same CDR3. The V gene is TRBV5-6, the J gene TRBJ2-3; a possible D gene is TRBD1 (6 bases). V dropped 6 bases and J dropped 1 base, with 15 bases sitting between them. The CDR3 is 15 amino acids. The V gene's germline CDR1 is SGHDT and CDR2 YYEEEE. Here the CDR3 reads CASIVRGTGTDTQYF. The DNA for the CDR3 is TGTGCCAGCATCGTAAGGGGGACGGGCACAGATACGCAGTATTTT. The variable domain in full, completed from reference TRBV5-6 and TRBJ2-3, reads DAGVTQSPTHLIKTRGQQVTLRCSPKSGHDTVSWYQQALGQGPQFIFQYYEEEERQRGNFPDRFSGHQFPNYSSELNVNALLLGDSALYLCASIVRGTGTDTQYFGPGTRLTVL.

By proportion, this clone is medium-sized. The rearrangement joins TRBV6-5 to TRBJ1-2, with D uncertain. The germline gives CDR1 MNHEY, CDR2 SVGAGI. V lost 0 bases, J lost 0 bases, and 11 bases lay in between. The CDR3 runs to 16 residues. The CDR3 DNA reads TGTGCCAGCAGTTACTCGGCTCACCCTACTAACTATGGCTACACCTTC. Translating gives CASSYSAHPTNYGYTF.